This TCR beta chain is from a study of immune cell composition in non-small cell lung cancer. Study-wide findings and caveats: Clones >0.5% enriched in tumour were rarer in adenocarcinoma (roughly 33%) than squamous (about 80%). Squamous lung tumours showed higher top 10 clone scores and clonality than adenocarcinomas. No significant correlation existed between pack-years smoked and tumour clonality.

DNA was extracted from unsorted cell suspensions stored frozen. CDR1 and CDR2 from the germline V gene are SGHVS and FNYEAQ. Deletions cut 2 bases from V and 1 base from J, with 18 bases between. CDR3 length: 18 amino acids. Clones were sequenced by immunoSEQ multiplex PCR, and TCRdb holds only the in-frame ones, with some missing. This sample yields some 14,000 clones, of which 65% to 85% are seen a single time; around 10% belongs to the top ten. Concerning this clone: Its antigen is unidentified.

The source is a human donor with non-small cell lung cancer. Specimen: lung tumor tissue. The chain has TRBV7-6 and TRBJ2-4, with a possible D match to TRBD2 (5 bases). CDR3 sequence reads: CASSLILEVSAAKNIQYF. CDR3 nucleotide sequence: TGTGCCAGCAGCTTAATTCTGGAGGTTAGCGCGGCCAAAAACATTCAGTACTTC.